This TCR beta chain is drawn from a study of Ad26.COV2.S vaccination and SARS-CoV-2 variants. Study overall: A COV1001 Ad26.COV2.S trial-arm participant provided the sample. Broader study findings: TCR breadth and depth estimates may have understated total T cell responses. Breadth of non-spike TCRs did not differ between vaccinees and placebo recipients. Vaccine recipients showed a spike-specific TCR breadth that was higher than in placebo recipients.

A remark on this clone: Its matching antigen is unknown.

The repertoire was sequenced with immunoSEQ multiplex PCR; TCRdb's copy has only in-frame clones and lacks some. This sample yields roughly 500,000 clones, of which approximately 89% are seen a single time; about 2.7% belongs to the top ten. Germline values: CDR1 SGHAT, CDR2 FQNNGV. The CDR3 totals 17 residues. V was shortened by 6 bases and J by 1 base, with 20 bases between the two germline ends. Treatment meaning: some 20 received Ad26.COV2.S at low or high dose, single or two shots; about five received placebo; per-sample allocation not given. Collection of samples fell on day 63 after the first vaccine or placebo injection.

The chain uses TRBV11-2 and TRBJ2-3; D is ambiguous. This material consisted of peripheral blood, taken in a trial of Ad26.COV2.S vaccine versus placebo. The TCR sequence derives from a person between 18 and 65 years old who received the Ad26.COV2.S COVID-19 vaccine or a placebo. The CDR3: CASRIGPHPAGTDTQYF. The CDR3 coding sequence is TGTGCCAGCAGGATAGGTCCTCATCCCGCGGGCACAGATACGCAGTATTTT.